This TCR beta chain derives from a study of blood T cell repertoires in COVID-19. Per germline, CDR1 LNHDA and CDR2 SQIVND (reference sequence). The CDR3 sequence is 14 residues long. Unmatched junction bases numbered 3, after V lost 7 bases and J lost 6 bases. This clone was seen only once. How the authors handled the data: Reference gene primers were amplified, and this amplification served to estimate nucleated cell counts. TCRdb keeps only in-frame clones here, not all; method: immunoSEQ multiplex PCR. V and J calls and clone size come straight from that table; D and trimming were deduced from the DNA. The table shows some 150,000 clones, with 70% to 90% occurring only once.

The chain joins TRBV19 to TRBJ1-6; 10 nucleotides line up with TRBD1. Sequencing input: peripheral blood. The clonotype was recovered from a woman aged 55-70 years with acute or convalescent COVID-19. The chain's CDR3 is CASTRDRGNSPLHF. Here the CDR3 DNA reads TGTGCCAGTACCCGGGACAGGGGTAATTCACCCCTCCACTTT.